One sample yielded the 29 T cell receptor beta chains listed below, sequenced in a study of technical replicates of blood from a few donors. Method: immunoSEQ multiplex PCR; TCRdb's copy keeps in-frame clones and lacks some. Of about 72,000 clones listed, nearly 97% were seen once; the top ten hold 0.2% to 0.25%. The specimen was T cells isolated from PBMCs. These TCRs come from a human donor in good health.

This clone came up once. The chain employs TRBV29-1 and TRBJ1-1; the match to TRBD1 covers 7 bases. The CDR3 is 12 residues long. CDR1 SQVTM and CDR2 ANQGSEA come from the germline V gene. J gave up 5 bases and V 7 bases, and 7 bases lay outside the gene matches. The CDR3 sequence is CSGTQGRTEAFF. For the CDR3, the DNA is TGCAGCGGTACACAGGGGAGGACTGAAGCTTTCTTT.

This sequence joins TRBV5-1 and TRBJ2-1, with 14 bases aligning to TRBD2. Germline V gene lookup returns CDR1 SGHRS and CDR2 YFSETQ. The CDR3 runs to 16 residues. The V gene end was trimmed by 3 bases and the J gene end by 9 bases; junction bases not matched to a gene: 8. CDR3 in amino acids: CASSSAGLAGEGEQFF. The CDR3 DNA sequence: TGCGCCAGCAGCTCAGCGGGACTAGCGGGAGAAGGTGAGCAGTTCTTC. The whole variable domain, filled in from reference TRBV5-1 and TRBJ2-1, reads KAGVTQTPRYLIKTRGQQVTLSCSPISGHRSVSWYQQTPGQGLQFLFEYFSETQRNKGNFPGRFSGRQFSNSRSEMNVSTLELGDSALYLCASSSAGLAGEGEQFFGPGTRLTVL.

The chain links TRBV5-4 to TRBJ1-4, with TRBD1 matching 7 bases. The junction had 6 bases not matched to a gene; V was cut back by 0 bases and J by 7 bases. Germline CDR1 and CDR2: SGHNT and YYREEE (reference sequence). The CDR3 is made up of 15 amino acids. For the CDR3, the DNA is TGTGCCAGCAGCTTGGGAGGACAGGCAGTTGAAAAACTGTTTTTT. Translated, it gives CASSLGGQAVEKLFF.

This clone has a single count. This chain joins TRBV29-1 and TRBJ2-7; 9 bases agree with TRBD2. The germline V gene encodes CDR1 SQVTM and CDR2 ANQGSEA. The CDR3 covers 13 residues. The V and J ends lost 4 bases and 2 bases, in that order; junction bases with no gene match: 3. CDR3 loop: CSVGPSGAYEQYF. The CDR3 DNA reads as TGCAGCGTTGGGCCTAGCGGGGCCTACGAGCAGTACTTC.

The chain has TRBV5-1 and TRBJ2-1, with 7 nucleotides matching TRBD2. The V and J ends lost 0 bases and 3 bases, in that order; junction bases with no gene match: 15. Per the germline V gene, CDR1 is SGHRS and CDR2 is YFSETQ. The CDR3 totals 19 residues. For the CDR3, the DNA is TGCGCCAGCAGCTTGGTAGGCGGGGGTACCTTTAGAATCTACAATGAGCAGTTCTTC. Translating it yields CASSLVGGGTFRIYNEQFF.

This clone is a singleton in its sample. The chain couples TRBV11-1 to TRBJ2-1; 15 nucleotides agree with TRBD2. In germline, CDR1 is SGHAT, CDR2 FQDESV (reference sequence). The trim removed 5 bases at V and 9 bases at J, leaving 8 bases unmatched. The CDR3 contains 16 residues. CDR3 coding DNA: TGTGCCAGCAGCGGTCCCGGGACTAGCGGGGGGACTGAGCAGTTCTTC. Its protein product is CASSGPGTSGGTEQFF. Full variable domain (rest looked up from reference TRBV11-1 and TRBJ2-1): EAEVAQSPRYKITEKSQAVAFWCDPISGHATLYWYRQILGQGPELLVQFQDESVVDDSQLPKDRFSAERLKGVDSTLKIQPAELGDSAMYLCASSGPGTSGGTEQFFGPGTRLTVL.

This rearrangement joins TRBV7-6 to TRBJ2-5, with D perhaps TRBD2 (7 bases). Looked up from germline, CDR1 is SGHVS and CDR2 is FNYEAQ. Trimming cost V 2 bases and J 5 bases, with 12 bases left between them. The CDR3 is 14 amino acids. The CDR3 DNA reads TGTGCCAGCAGCTTATTCGGGGGGCGGGAGACCCAGTACTTC. It specifies CASSLFGGRETQYF.

The chain combines TRBV14 with TRBJ2-7; the D gene is possibly TRBD1 (5 bases). CDR1 and CDR2 from the germline V gene are SGHDN and FVKESK. V lost 5 bases and J 9 bases, leaving 23 bases between the germline ends. The CDR3 is made up of 15 amino acids. As DNA, the CDR3 is TGTGCCAGCAGCGGGGCGACCTTGGGAATTTTGTGGCAGTACTTC. Its protein is CASSGATLGILWQYF.

About this clone: An end of the junction does not agree with germline; a read error may underlie this. The J gene is TRBJ2-7, the V gene TRBV30, with D hard to call. In germline, CDR1 is GTSNPN, CDR2 SVGIG (reference sequence). The CDR3 contains 13 residues. The CDR3 DNA is TGTGCCTGGAGCCCCACGACATATTCGGATTTAAACTTC. As protein: CAWSPTTYSDLNF.

V and J are TRBV4-1 and TRBJ1-4; TRBD1 might be the D (5 bases). CDR1 and CDR2 from the germline V gene are MGHRA and YSYEKL. V was cut by 4 bases and J by 10 bases, with 16 bases left in between. The CDR3 sequence is 14 residues long. The CDR3 spells CASSLTGSQGKLFF. The CDR3 DNA is TGCGCCAGCAGCCTAACCGGGTCCCAGGGAAAACTGTTTTTT.

This clone was picked up one time. The J gene is TRBJ1-5, the V gene TRBV27; TRBD1 aligns across 7 bases. V shed 4 bases and J 5 bases; nucleotides not matched to a gene: 5. The germline gives CDR1 MNHEY, CDR2 SMNVEV (reference sequence). This CDR3 has 14 amino acids. For the CDR3, the DNA is TGTGCCAGCAGTTCCACTCAGGGGGATCAGCCCCAGCATTTT. Protein sequence: CASSSTQGDQPQHF.

V usage is TRBV5-6 and J usage is TRBJ2-5; a possible D gene is TRBD2 (5 bases). The CDR3 runs to 15 residues. V was cut by 5 bases and J by 0 bases, with 14 bases left in between. CDR1 and CDR2 (germline): SGHDT, YYEEEE. The CDR3 bases are TGTGCCAGCAGAGGCCCGGGATCGTACCAAGAGACCCAGTACTTC. Protein sequence: CASRGPGSYQETQYF.

In its sample, this clone was seen once. The chain recombines TRBV19 with TRBJ2-7; D may be TRBD1 (6 bases). The V end lost 3 bases, the J end lost 6 bases, and 15 bases lay between the germline ends. Germline V gene data show CDR1 as LNHDA and CDR2 as SQIVND (reference sequence). The CDR3 contains 14 residues. The CDR3 DNA reads TGTGCCAGTAGTATCTCCCCGACAGGTTCCGAGCAGTACTTC. As protein: CASSISPTGSEQYF. The whole variable domain, remainder taken from reference TRBV19 and TRBJ2-7, is DGGITQSPKYLFRKEGQNVTLSCEQNLNHDAMYWYRQDPGQGLRLIYYSQIVNDFQKGDIAEGYSVSREKKESFPLTVTSAQKNPTAFYLCASSISPTGSEQYFGPGTRLTVT.

V and J are TRBV23-1 and TRBJ1-2; D uncertain. TRBV23-1 is known as an ORF, though its function is uncertain. Deletions cut 6 bases from V and 4 bases from J, with 15 bases between. The CDR3 sequence is 14 residues long. The CDR3 DNA reads TGCGCCAGCAGATTACAAGTTTACACCTATGGCTACACCTTC. Residues: CASRLQVYTYGYTF.

The CDR3: CASSSRSYNEQFF. The CDR3 region has the DNA TGCGCCAGCAGCTCTCGTTCCTACAATGAGCAGTTCTTC. V is TRBV5-1 and J is TRBJ2-1; D call uncertain. Germline CDR1 reads SGHRS; CDR2 reads YFSETQ. The CDR3 totals 13 residues. V shed 3 bases and J shed 1 base, with 5 bases lying between them.

The chain links TRBV4-2 to TRBJ2-2, with D unresolved. V dropped 2 bases and J dropped 6 bases, with 7 bases sitting between them. From germline, CDR1 is LGHNA and CDR2 YNFKEQ. The CDR3 consists of 13 residues. The CDR3 loop is CASSQTLSGELFF. The CDR3 bases are TGTGCCAGCAGCCAAACACTATCCGGGGAGCTGTTTTTT.

The chain couples TRBV6-5 to TRBJ1-1; 11 positions match TRBD1. This CDR3 is 15 amino acids long. Trimming removed 6 bases from V and 10 bases from J; junction bases left unmatched: 13. Germline assignment: CDR1 MNHEY and CDR2 SVGAGI. CDR3 bases: TGTGCCAGCAGCCCCAGATGGACAGGGGGCGCCTCAGCTTTCTTT. Its protein is CASSPRWTGGASAFF.

The gene calls are TRBV4-1 and TRBJ1-2, with 7 bases identical to TRBD1. Per the germline V gene, CDR1 is MGHRA and CDR2 is YSYEKL. This CDR3 region has 16 residues. V shed 4 bases, J shed 0 bases, and the junction held 8 bases outside the gene matches. CDR3 protein: CASSPPTGPTNYGYTF. The DNA for the CDR3 is TGCGCCAGCAGCCCCCCGACAGGGCCAACTAACTATGGCTACACCTTC.

The chain carries TRBV19 and TRBJ2-7, with a possible D match to TRBD2 (6 bases). Trimming took off 1 base at V and 0 bases at J, with 16 bases between the two ends. The CDR3 runs to 17 residues. Germline CDR1 is LNHDA and CDR2 is SQIVND (reference sequence). In DNA form, the CDR3 reads TGTGCCAGTAGTATAGCTGGAGGGGCGAGTAGCTCCTACGAGCAGTACTTC. Residues: CASSIAGGASSSYEQYF.

V usage is TRBV10-1 and J usage is TRBJ2-4, with 16 bases lining up with TRBD2. With V trimmed by 4 bases and J by 6 bases, 3 bases remained unmatched. The germline V gene has CDR1 WNHNN and CDR2 SYGVQD (reference sequence). This CDR3 spans 16 amino acids. The CDR3 region is CASSGGLAGGINIQYF. CDR3 coding DNA: TGCGCCAGCAGTGGGGGACTAGCGGGAGGGATAAACATTCAGTACTTC.

The chain couples TRBV14 to TRBJ2-3; D is unclear. CDR3 size: 15 residues. The germline V gene encodes CDR1 SGHDN and CDR2 FVKESK. The V and J ends lost 3 bases and 4 bases respectively, with 14 bases between them. As DNA, the CDR3 is TGTGCCAGCAGCCAGCGGAGAAAGGATTCAGATACGCAGTATTTT. Residues: CASSQRRKDSDTQYF.

The chain joins TRBV2 to TRBJ1-5; no definite D call. Per germline, CDR1 SNHLY and CDR2 FYNNEI. V was shortened by 7 bases and J by 4 bases, with 11 bases between the two germline ends. The CDR3 is 13 residues long. CDR3 DNA sequence: TGTGCCAGCAACACGGACTCGAATCAGCCCCAGCATTTT. It codes for CASNTDSNQPQHF.

The V and J genes are TRBV6-5 and TRBJ1-2; 7 bases are shared with TRBD1. The V gene's germline CDR1 is MNHEY and CDR2 SVGAGI. J was trimmed by 8 bases and V by 8 bases; bases with no gene match: 14. The CDR3 totals 14 residues. The CDR3 loop is CASRVGGGSGGYTF. For the CDR3, the DNA is TGTGCCAGCCGAGTAGGGGGCGGGTCTGGGGGCTACACCTTC.

The V gene is TRBV5-1, the J gene TRBJ1-2; 8 nucleotides line up with TRBD1. V trimming: 0 bases; J trimming: 7 bases; junction bases outside the gene matches: 2. CDR1 and CDR2 (germline): SGHRS, YFSETQ. The CDR3 sequence is 13 residues long. The CDR3 region has the DNA TGCGCCAGCAGCTTGGAACAGGGGGTTGGCTACACCTTC. Translated, it gives CASSLEQGVGYTF.

The chain couples TRBV7-8 to TRBJ1-2; a possible D gene is TRBD1 (5 bases). Germline CDR1 SGHVS, CDR2 FQNEAQ. The CDR3 runs 14 residues. Trimming took 5 bases from V and 6 from J, leaving 16 bases between them. The CDR3 reads CASSLRVGQDGYTF. The CDR3 DNA sequence: TGTGCCAGCAGCCTCAGGGTTGGGCAGGATGGCTACACCTTC.

J is TRBJ2-7 and V is TRBV27, with TRBD2 identical over 12 bases. Germline V CDR1 and CDR2: MNHEY, SMNVEV (reference sequence). Trimming at V came to 7 bases and at J to 5 bases, leaving 18 bases not matched to a gene. The CDR3 sequence is 18 residues long. This CDR3 is CASTHRTPTSGSINEQYF. For the CDR3, the DNA is TGTGCCAGCACCCACCGGACGCCGACTAGCGGGAGTATTAACGAGCAGTACTTC.

This clone was detected once. The V call is TRBV2, the J call TRBJ1-4, with D hard to call. CDR1 is SNHLY and CDR2 is FYNNEI in the germline V gene. CDR3 size: 13 residues. In nucleotides, the CDR3 is TGTGCGAATAAGGCGGCAACTAATGAAAAACTGTTTTTT. This sequence encodes CANKAATNEKLFF.

The CDR3 region is CASRLAETWDTQYF. The CDR3 DNA reads TGTGCCAGCAGGCTAGCGGAGACGTGGGATACGCAGTATTTT. The chain combines TRBV2 with TRBJ2-3, with TRBD2 identical over 7 bases. V lost 6 bases to trimming and J lost 6 bases; unmatched junction nucleotides: 9. Germline CDR1 is SNHLY and CDR2 is FYNNEI. The CDR3 has 14 amino acids.

The CDR3: CASSYSQSGMDGYTF. In DNA, the CDR3 is TGTGCCAGCAGTTACTCTCAATCAGGGATGGACGGCTACACCTTC. The rearrangement uses TRBV6-6 and TRBJ1-2, with D maybe TRBD1 (5 bases). The CDR3 is 15 amino acids. Trimming cost V 0 bases and J 8 bases, with 16 bases left between them. Germline loops: CDR1 MNHNY, CDR2 SVGAGI (reference sequence).